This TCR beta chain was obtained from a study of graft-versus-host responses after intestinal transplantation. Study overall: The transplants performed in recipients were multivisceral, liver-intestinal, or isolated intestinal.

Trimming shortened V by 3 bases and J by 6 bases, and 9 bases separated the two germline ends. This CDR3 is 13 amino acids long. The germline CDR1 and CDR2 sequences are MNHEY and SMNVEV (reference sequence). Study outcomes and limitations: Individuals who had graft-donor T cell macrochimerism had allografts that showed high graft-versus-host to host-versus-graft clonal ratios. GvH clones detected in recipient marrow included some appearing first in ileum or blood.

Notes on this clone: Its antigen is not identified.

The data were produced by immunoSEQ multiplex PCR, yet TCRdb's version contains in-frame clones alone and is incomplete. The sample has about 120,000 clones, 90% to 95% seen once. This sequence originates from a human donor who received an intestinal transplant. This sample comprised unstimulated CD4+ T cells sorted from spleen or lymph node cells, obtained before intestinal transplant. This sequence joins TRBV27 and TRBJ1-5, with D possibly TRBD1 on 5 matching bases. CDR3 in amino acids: CASSFRVFQPQHF. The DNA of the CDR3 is TGTGCCAGCAGTTTCAGGGTATTTCAGCCCCAGCATTTT.